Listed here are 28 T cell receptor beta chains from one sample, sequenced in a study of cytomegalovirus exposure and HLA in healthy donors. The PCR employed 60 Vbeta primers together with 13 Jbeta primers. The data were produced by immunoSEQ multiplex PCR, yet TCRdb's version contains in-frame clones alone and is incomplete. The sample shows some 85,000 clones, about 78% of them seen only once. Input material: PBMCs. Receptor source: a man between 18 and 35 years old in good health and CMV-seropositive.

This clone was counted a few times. This chain's CDR3 is CASSPVGLAGELFF. The CDR3, as DNA: TGTGCCAGCAGCCCGGTGGGGCTGGCGGGGGAGCTGTTTTTT. The gene calls are TRBV7-2 and TRBJ2-2; a weak D match, TRBD1 (5 bases). V shed 5 bases and J shed 8 bases, with 15 bases lying between them. The CDR3 is 14 residues long. The germline V gene encodes CDR1 SGHTA and CDR2 FQGNSA.

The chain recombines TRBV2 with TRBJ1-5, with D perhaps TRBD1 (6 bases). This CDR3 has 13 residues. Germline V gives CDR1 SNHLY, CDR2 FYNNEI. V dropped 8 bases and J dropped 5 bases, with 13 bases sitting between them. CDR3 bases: TGTGCCAGCCACGGGACAAACTATCAGCCCCAGCATTTT. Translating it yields CASHGTNYQPQHF.

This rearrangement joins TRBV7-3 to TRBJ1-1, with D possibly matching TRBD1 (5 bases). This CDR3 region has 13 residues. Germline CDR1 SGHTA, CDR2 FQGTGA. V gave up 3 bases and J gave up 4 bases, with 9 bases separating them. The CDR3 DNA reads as TGTGCCAGCAGCTTCCGGCAGGGCACTGAAGCTTTCTTT. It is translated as CASSFRQGTEAFF.

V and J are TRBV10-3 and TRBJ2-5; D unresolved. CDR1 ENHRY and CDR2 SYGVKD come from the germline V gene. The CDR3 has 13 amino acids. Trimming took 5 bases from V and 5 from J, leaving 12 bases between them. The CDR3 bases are TGTGCCATCAGTCCCGCGGCGGATGAGACCCAGTACTTC. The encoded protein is CAISPAADETQYF.

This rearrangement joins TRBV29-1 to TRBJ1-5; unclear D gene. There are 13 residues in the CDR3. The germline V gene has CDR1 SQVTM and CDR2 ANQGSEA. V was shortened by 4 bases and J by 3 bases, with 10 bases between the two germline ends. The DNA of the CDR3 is TGCAGCGTTGCCCGGGAGCACAATCAGCCCCAGCATTTT. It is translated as CSVAREHNQPQHF.

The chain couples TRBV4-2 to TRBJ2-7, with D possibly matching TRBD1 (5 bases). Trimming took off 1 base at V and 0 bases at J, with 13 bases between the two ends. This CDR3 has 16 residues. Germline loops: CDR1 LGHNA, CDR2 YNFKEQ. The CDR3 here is CASSQGRGDSSYEQYF. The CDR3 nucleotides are TGTGCCAGCAGCCAAGGTAGGGGCGATAGCTCCTACGAGCAGTACTTC.

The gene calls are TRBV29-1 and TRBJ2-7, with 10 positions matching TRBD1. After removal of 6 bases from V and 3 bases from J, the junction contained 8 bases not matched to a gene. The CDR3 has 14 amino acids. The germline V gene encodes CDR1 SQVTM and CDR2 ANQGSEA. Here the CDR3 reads CSVKGQGNFYEQYF. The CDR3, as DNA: TGCAGCGTGAAGGGACAGGGGAATTTCTACGAGCAGTACTTC.

CDR3 nucleotide sequence: TGTGCCAGCATAAGGGGACTAGCGGGAGTTCAGGGGTTCTTC. It specifies CASIRGLAGVQGFF. The V and J genes are TRBV11-3 and TRBJ2-1, with 14 bases fitting TRBD2. This CDR3 comprises 14 residues. Germline loops: CDR1 SGHNT, CDR2 YENEEA. Unmatched junction bases numbered 11, after V lost 7 bases and J lost 15 bases.

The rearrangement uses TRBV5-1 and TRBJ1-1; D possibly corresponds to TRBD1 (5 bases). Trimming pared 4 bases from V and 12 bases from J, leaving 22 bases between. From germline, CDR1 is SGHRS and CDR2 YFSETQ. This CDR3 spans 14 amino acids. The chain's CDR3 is CASSPHGVPGVTFF. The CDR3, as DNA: TGCGCCAGCAGCCCCCATGGGGTGCCGGGGGTGACTTTCTTT.

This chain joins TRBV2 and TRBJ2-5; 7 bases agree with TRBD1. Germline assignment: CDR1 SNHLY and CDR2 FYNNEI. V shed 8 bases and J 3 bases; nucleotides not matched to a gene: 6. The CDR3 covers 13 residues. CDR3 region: CASQLDRKETQYF. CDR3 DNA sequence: TGTGCCAGCCAGCTGGACAGGAAAGAGACCCAGTACTTC.

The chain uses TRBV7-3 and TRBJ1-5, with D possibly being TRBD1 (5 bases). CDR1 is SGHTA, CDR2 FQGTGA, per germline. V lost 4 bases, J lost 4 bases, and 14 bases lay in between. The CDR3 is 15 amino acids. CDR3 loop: CASSSAAGPNQPQHF. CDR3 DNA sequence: TGTGCCAGCAGCTCCGCGGCAGGGCCAAATCAGCCCCAGCATTTT.

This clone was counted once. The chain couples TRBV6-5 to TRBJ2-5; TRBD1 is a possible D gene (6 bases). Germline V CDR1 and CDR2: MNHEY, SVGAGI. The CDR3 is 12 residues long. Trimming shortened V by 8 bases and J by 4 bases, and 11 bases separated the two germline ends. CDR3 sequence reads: CASGLRGETQYF. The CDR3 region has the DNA TGTGCCAGCGGCCTCAGGGGAGAGACCCAGTACTTC.

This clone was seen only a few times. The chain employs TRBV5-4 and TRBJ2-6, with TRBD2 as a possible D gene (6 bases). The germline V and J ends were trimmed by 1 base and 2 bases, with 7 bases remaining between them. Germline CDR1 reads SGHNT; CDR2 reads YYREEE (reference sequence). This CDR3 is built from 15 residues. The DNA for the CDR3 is TGTGCCAGCAGCTTGTGGGGGGCTGGGGCCAACGTCCTGACTTTC. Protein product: CASSLWGAGANVLTF.

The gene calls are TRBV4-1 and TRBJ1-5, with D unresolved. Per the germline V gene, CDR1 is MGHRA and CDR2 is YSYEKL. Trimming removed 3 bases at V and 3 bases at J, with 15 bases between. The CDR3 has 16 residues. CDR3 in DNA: TGCGCCAGCAGCCACGGGAAGACACACTTCAATCAGCCCCAGCATTTT. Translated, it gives CASSHGKTHFNQPQHF.

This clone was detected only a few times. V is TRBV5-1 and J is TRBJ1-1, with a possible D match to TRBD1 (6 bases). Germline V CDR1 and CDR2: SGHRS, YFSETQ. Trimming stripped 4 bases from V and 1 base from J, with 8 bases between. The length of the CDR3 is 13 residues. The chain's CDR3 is CASSPTGNTEAFF. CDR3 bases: TGCGCCAGCAGCCCGACAGGGAACACTGAAGCTTTCTTT.

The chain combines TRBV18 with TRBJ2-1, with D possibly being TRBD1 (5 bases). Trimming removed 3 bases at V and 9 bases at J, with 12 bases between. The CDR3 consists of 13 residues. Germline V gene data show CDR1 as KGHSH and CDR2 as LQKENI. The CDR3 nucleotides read TGTGCCAGCTCACCGGACACAACGGGTGAGCAGTTCTTC. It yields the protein CASSPDTTGEQFF.

DNA for the CDR3: TGCGCCAGCAGCCCCGAGACAGCTTTAGCCAAAAACATTCAGTACTTC. The encoded protein is CASSPETALAKNIQYF. The chain combines TRBV5-1 with TRBJ2-4; possible D gene TRBD1, 5 bases. This CDR3 spans 16 amino acids. Germline V gives CDR1 SGHRS, CDR2 YFSETQ. Between the trimmed V and J ends, which lost 4 bases and 0 bases, there was a span of 14 bases.

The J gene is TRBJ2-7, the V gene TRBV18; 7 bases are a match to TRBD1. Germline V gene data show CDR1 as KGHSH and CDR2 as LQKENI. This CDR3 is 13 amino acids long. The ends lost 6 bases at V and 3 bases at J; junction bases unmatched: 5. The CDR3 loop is CASSEGQNYEQYF. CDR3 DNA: TGTGCCAGCTCTGAGGGACAGAACTACGAGCAGTACTTC.

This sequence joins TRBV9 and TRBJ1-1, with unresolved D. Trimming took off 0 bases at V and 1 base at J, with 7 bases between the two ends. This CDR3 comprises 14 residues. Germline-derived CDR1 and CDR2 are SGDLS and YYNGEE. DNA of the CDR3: TGTGCCAGCAGCGTAGGAGGTTGGAACACTGAAGCTTTCTTT. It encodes CASSVGGWNTEAFF.

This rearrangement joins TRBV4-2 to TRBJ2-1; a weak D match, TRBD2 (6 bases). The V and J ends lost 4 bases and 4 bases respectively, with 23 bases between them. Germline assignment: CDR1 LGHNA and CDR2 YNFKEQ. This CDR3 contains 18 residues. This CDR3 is CASSRGLPTVVGYNEQFF. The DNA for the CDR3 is TGTGCCAGCAGCCGCGGACTACCCACCGTAGTTGGTTACAATGAGCAGTTCTTC.

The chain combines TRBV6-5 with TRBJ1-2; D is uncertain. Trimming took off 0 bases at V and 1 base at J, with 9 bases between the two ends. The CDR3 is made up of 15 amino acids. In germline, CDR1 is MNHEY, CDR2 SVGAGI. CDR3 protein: CASSYSAGGNYGYTF. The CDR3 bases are TGTGCCAGCAGTTACTCCGCAGGAGGTAACTATGGCTACACCTTC.

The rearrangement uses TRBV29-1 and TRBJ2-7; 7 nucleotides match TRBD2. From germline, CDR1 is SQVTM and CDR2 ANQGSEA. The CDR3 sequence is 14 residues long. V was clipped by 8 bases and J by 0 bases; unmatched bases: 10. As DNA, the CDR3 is TGCAGCCCAGGCGGGGGTCGATCCTCCTACGAGCAGTACTTC. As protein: CSPGGGRSSYEQYF.

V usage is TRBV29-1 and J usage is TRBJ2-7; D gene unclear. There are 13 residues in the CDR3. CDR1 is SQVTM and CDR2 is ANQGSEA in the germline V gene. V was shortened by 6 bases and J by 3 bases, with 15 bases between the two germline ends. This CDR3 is CSVLPAGFYEQYF. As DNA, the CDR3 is TGCAGCGTCCTACCCGCCGGGTTCTACGAGCAGTACTTC.

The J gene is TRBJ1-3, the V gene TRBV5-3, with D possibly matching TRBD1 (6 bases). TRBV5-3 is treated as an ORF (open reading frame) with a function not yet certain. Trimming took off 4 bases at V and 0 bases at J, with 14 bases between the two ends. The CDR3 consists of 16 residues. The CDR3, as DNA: TGTGCCAGAAGCGGGACCCGGGACAACTCTGGAAACACCATATATTTT. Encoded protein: CARSGTRDNSGNTIYF.

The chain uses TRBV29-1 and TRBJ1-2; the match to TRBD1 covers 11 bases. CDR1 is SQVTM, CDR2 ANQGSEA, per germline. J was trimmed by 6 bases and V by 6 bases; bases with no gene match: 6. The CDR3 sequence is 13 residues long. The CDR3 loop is CSVWTGGPHGYTF. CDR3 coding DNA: TGCAGCGTCTGGACAGGGGGCCCCCATGGCTACACCTTC.

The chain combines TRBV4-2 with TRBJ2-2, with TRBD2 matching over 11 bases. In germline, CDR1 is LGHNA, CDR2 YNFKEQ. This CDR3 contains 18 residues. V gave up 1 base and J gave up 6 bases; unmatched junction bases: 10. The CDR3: CASSQAELAGEESGELFF. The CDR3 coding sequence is TGTGCCAGCAGCCAAGCAGAACTAGCGGGAGAAGAATCCGGGGAGCTGTTTTTT.

CDR3 protein: CASSLDLTGVTGELFF. DNA of the CDR3: TGTGCCAGCAGCTTAGATTTGACAGGGGTCACCGGGGAGCTGTTTTTT. The chain combines TRBV11-3 with TRBJ2-2, with 8 bases lining up with TRBD1. The germline gives CDR1 SGHNT, CDR2 YENEEA. V lost 0 bases and J lost 4; bases outside the gene matches: 4. The CDR3 is 16 residues long.

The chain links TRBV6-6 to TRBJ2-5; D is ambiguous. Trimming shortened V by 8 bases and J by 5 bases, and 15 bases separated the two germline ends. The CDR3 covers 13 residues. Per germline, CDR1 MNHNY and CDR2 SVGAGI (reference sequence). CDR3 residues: CASERYPEETQYF. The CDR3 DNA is TGTGCCAGCGAGAGATACCCTGAGGAGACCCAGTACTTC.